A single sample gave rise to the 14 T cell receptor beta chains below, sequenced in a study of CD8 T cells in ankylosing spondylitis. TCRdb reprocessed the 5' RACE reads via MiXCR and lists one record per CDR3 protein. The data contain some 250,000 distinct CDR3 sequences, more than 20% of them seen just once; the ten biggest clones take up 0.5% to 0.65%. The sample consisted of blood, either unsorted or a sorted T cell fraction (not recorded which). Every receptor here comes from a male donor with ankylosing spondylitis or in good health (not recorded which).

The chain carries TRBV3-1 and TRBJ2-5; no definite D call. The CDR3 sequence is 14 residues long. With 8 bases removed from V and 5 bases from J, the gap between germline ends came to 18 bases. Per germline, CDR1 LGHDT and CDR2 YNNKEL (reference sequence). CDR3 sequence: CASSPPMGWETQYF. The CDR3 DNA sequence: TGTGCCAGCTCCCCACCCATGGGCTGGGAGACCCAGTACTTC.

CDR3: CASSPGRGSYDEQFF. The DNA of the CDR3 is TGTGCCAGCAGTCCAGGGAGGGGTAGTTACGATGAGCAGTTCTTC. The J gene is TRBJ2-1, the V gene TRBV12-3 or TRBV12-4, with 7 bases fitting TRBD2. Trimming removed 5 bases from V and 8 bases from J; junction bases left unmatched: 12. The CDR3 extends over 15 amino acids.

The V call is TRBV29-1, the J call TRBJ2-3; 9 bases line up with TRBD2. The CDR3 has 14 amino acids. Trimming took 5 bases from V and 4 from J; bases not matched to a gene: 7. CDR1 and CDR2 from the germline V gene are SQVTM and ANQGSEA. The CDR3 is CSVRAGGGPDTQYF. The DNA of the CDR3 is TGCAGCGTTAGGGCGGGGGGGGGACCAGATACGCAGTATTTT.

This rearrangement joins TRBV13 to TRBJ2-7; D is uncertain. This CDR3 is built from 14 residues. The germline V gene has CDR1 PRHDT and CDR2 FYEKMQ (reference sequence). V lost 0 bases, J lost 0 bases, and 6 bases lay in between. The chain's CDR3 is CASSLGTNSYEQYF. CDR3 nucleotide sequence: TGTGCCAGCAGCTTAGGCACTAACTCCTACGAGCAGTACTTC.

This clonotype was seen a handful of times. V is TRBV12-3 or TRBV12-4 and J is TRBJ2-1, with 12 nucleotides matching TRBD2. The junction had 10 bases not matched to a gene; V was cut back by 5 bases and J by 5 bases. This CDR3 has 17 amino acids. The CDR3 here is CASSHPLGLAGNNEQFF. DNA of the CDR3: TGTGCCAGCAGTCATCCTTTAGGACTAGCGGGGAACAATGAGCAGTTCTTC.

This clonotype was detected a few times. This chain joins TRBV10-3 and TRBJ2-7; 8 bases fit TRBD2. CDR1 and CDR2 (germline): ENHRY, SYGVKD. This CDR3 comprises 11 residues. J gave up 3 bases and V 8 bases, and 0 bases lay outside the gene matches. The CDR3 DNA follows: TGTGCCATCCGGGAGGGCTACGAGCAGTACTTC. Its translation is CAIREGYEQYF.

This clonotype was counted many times. The chain joins TRBV5-6 to TRBJ1-5; the match to TRBD1 covers 10 bases. Trimming took 4 bases from V and 2 from J; bases not matched to a gene: 3. This CDR3 spans 15 amino acids. Germline CDR1 is SGHDT and CDR2 is YYEEEE. The CDR3 spells CASSGGQGGNQPQHF. Written as DNA, the CDR3 is TGTGCCAGCAGCGGCGGACAGGGGGGCAATCAGCCCCAGCATTTT.

This clonotype was detected ten times or more. The genes are TRBV12-3 or TRBV12-4 and TRBJ1-4; D unresolved. The CDR3 covers 14 residues. With 8 bases removed from V and 0 bases from J, the gap between germline ends came to 10 bases. In DNA, the CDR3 is TGTGCCAGCTCCCTAGATGCAACTAATGAAAAACTGTTTTTT. Residues: CASSLDATNEKLFF.

This chain connects TRBV20-1 to TRBJ2-2, with D possibly TRBD2 on 6 matching bases. V lost 0 bases, J lost 3 bases, and 17 bases lay in between. This CDR3 comprises 17 residues. CDR1 and CDR2 (germline): DFQATT, SNEGSKA (reference sequence). The CDR3 loop is CSARDPRGGADTGELFF. The CDR3 bases are TGCAGTGCTAGAGACCCAAGGGGCGGGGCGGACACCGGGGAGCTGTTTTTT.

This clonotype has more than one count but fewer than ten. The chain links TRBV10-3 to TRBJ2-7, with a possible D match to TRBD2 (5 bases). V lost 2 bases, J lost 6 bases, and 14 bases lay in between. This CDR3 has 14 amino acids. CDR1 is ENHRY, CDR2 SYGVKD, per germline. The CDR3 DNA reads TGTGCCATCAGTGAGCCCGCGACGGGGAGCGAGCAGTACTTC. As protein: CAISEPATGSEQYF.

Only a few counts were recorded for this clonotype. This chain uses TRBV12-3 or TRBV12-4 with TRBJ2-3; 8 nucleotides match TRBD2. The CDR3 has 16 amino acids. J was trimmed by 3 bases and V by 6 bases; bases with no gene match: 11. CDR3 amino acids: CASSDRGGGRTDTQYF. DNA for the CDR3: TGTGCCAGCAGCGACCGTGGCGGGGGGAGAACAGATACGCAGTATTTT.

This clonotype was detected ten times or more. The chain recombines TRBV7-9 with TRBJ2-5, with 7 bases fitting TRBD1. CDR3 size: 16 residues. The germline CDR1 and CDR2 sequences are SEHNR and FQNEAQ (reference sequence). J gave up 3 bases and V 4 bases, and 11 bases lay outside the gene matches. The DNA of the CDR3 is TGTGCCAGCAGCTCCCAACTCCTGGGGACAGAAGAGACCCAGTACTTC. It is translated as CASSSQLLGTEETQYF.

This clonotype was detected many times. The chain recombines TRBV20-1 with TRBJ1-4; the D gene is possibly TRBD1 (6 bases). From germline, CDR1 is DFQATT and CDR2 SNEGSKA (reference sequence). Trimming took off 3 bases at V and 3 bases at J, with 17 bases between the two ends. The CDR3 contains 16 residues. CDR3 in DNA: TGCAGTGCTAGTGCCCCTGGCAGGGGCCCTAATGAAAAACTGTTTTTT. It yields the protein CSASAPGRGPNEKLFF.

V is TRBV20-1 and J is TRBJ1-1, with D possibly being TRBD1 (6 bases). CDR3 size: 13 residues. V was pared by 5 bases and J by 0 bases, with 10 bases between. CDR1 DFQATT and CDR2 SNEGSKA come from the germline V gene (reference sequence). CDR3: CSALRGLNTEAFF. The CDR3 DNA reads as TGCAGTGCTCTCAGGGGCTTGAACACTGAAGCTTTCTTT.